This T cell receptor beta chain appears in the sequencing data of a study of blood T cell repertoires in COVID-19. Membership in each cohort depended on participant-reported clinical history. The CDR3 covers 14 residues. Germline CDR1 is MDHEN and CDR2 is SYDVKM. V lost 1 base and J lost 5; bases outside the gene matches: 5. Clones were read by immunoSEQ multiplex PCR, and TCRdb kept only the in-frame ones, dropping some. The profile shows about 300,000 clones, 90% of them singletons. Sequenced: PBMCs or T cells enriched from blood (not recorded which). This TCR was recovered from a woman younger than 45 who had recovered from COVID-19. This sequence joins TRBV28 and TRBJ2-7, with 7 nucleotides matching TRBD1. CDR3 sequence: CASSLLGQSDEQYF. The CDR3, as DNA: TGTGCCAGCAGTTTATTGGGACAGAGTGACGAGCAGTACTTC.